The present T cell receptor (beta chain) was sequenced within a study of blood T cell repertoires in COVID-19. At the level of the study: Collection of acute and convalescent COVID-19 samples took place in the United States, Italy and Spain. The cDNA or gDNA used as material had been derived from T cells, B-cell-depleted T cells, or PBMCs.

This CDR3 contains 15 residues. CDR1 SGHTA and CDR2 FQGNSA come from the germline V gene. Trimming left V 0 bases short and J 7 bases short, with 13 bases between. Original processing notes: From reference gene primer amplification, estimates of nucleated cell counts were derived. Profiled with immunoSEQ multiplex PCR; TCRdb holds only in-frame clones, not every one. V, J and clone size are those of that table, while D and trimming were read from the DNA. The table shows some 270,000 clones, with about 89% occurring only once. The sequence came from an older woman who had recovered from COVID-19. The rearrangement links TRBV7-2 to TRBJ1-5; D is perhaps TRBD1 (5 bases). Sequencing was carried out using peripheral blood. This CDR3 is CASSLAAGLVQPQHF. CDR3 sequence (DNA): TGTGCCAGCAGCTTAGCGGCAGGGTTAGTGCAGCCCCAGCATTTT. Complete variable domain (other parts from reference TRBV7-2 and TRBJ1-5): GAGVSQSPSNKVTEKGKDVELRCDPISGHTALYWYRQSLGQGLEFLIYFQGNSAPDKSGLPSDRFSAERTGGSVSTLTIQRTQQEDSAVYLCASSLAAGLVQPQHFGDGTRLSIL.